A selection of T cell receptor beta chains follows, all from one sample in a study of T cell responses to AZD1222 COVID-19 vaccine. The protocol was immunoSEQ multiplex PCR, while the TCRdb copy is restricted to in-frame clones and leaves out a portion. Among around 99,000 clones listed, roughly 92% were seen once. Material: peripheral blood, obtained on day 0 of AZD1222 vaccination. The receptors come from an adult in good health. Each CDR3 is given with its conserved first and last residue. Fields, in order: clone size, V gene, D gene, J gene, CDR3 protein, CDR3 DNA. D genes are given only for firm matches. Clone size, where shown, is once, few, many, or a class for clones that have expanded.

clone_size: once
v_call: TRBV28
d_call: TRBD2
j_call: TRBJ2-1
cdr3_aa: CASTIGRAYNEQFF
cdr3_nt: TGTGCCAGCACCATAGGGAGGGCTTACAATGAGCAGTTCTTC

clone_size: -
v_call: TRBV9
d_call: -
j_call: TRBJ1-5
cdr3_aa: CASSVSVGQPQHF
cdr3_nt: TGTGCCAGCAGCGTAAGTGTAGGTCAGCCCCAGCATTTT

clone_size: -
v_call: TRBV2
d_call: -
j_call: TRBJ1-3
cdr3_aa: CASSPPASGNTIYF
cdr3_nt: TGTGCCAGCAGTCCGCCAGCCTCTGGAAACACCATATATTTT

clone_size: -
v_call: TRBV15
d_call: -
j_call: TRBJ1-3
cdr3_aa: CATSRDLSGSSGNTIYF
cdr3_nt: TGTGCCACCAGCAGAGATCTATCGGGGTCCTCTGGAAACACCATATATTTT

clone_size: once
v_call: TRBV7-2
d_call: -
j_call: TRBJ2-1
cdr3_aa: CASSPDGRSYNEQFF
cdr3_nt: TGTGCCAGCAGTCCCGACGGCCGCTCCTACAATGAGCAGTTCTTC

clone_size: -
v_call: TRBV5-3
d_call: -
j_call: TRBJ1-2
cdr3_aa: CARSSLPPTKGSNYGYTF
cdr3_nt: TGTGCCAGAAGCTCACTCCCCCCGACTAAAGGGTCTAACTATGGCTACACCTTC

clone_size: -
v_call: TRBV28
d_call: -
j_call: TRBJ2-1
cdr3_aa: CASSLQLGEQFF
cdr3_nt: TGTGCCAGCAGTTTACAGCTCGGTGAGCAGTTCTTC

clone_size: -
v_call: TRBV7-2
d_call: -
j_call: TRBJ1-2
cdr3_aa: CASVEGNLYGYTF
cdr3_nt: TGTGCCAGCGTGGAGGGGAACCTCTATGGCTACACCTTC

clone_size: -
v_call: TRBV7-3
d_call: -
j_call: TRBJ2-2
cdr3_aa: CASSLWGTGELFF
cdr3_nt: TGTGCCAGCAGCTTATGGGGCACCGGGGAGCTGTTTTTT

clone_size: -
v_call: TRBV12-3/TRBV12-4
d_call: -
j_call: TRBJ1-5
cdr3_aa: CASSLGPNQPQHF
cdr3_nt: TGTGCCAGCAGTTTGGGCCCGAATCAGCCCCAGCATTTT

clone_size: -
v_call: TRBV2
d_call: -
j_call: TRBJ1-5
cdr3_aa: CASSEVQQPTGPQHF
cdr3_nt: TGTGCCAGCAGTGAAGTCCAACAGCCGACGGGGCCCCAGCATTTT

clone_size: -
v_call: TRBV19
d_call: -
j_call: TRBJ1-5
cdr3_aa: CASSIMDSNQPQHF
cdr3_nt: TGTGCCAGTAGTATAATGGATAGCAATCAGCCCCAGCATTTT

clone_size: -
v_call: TRBV7-9
d_call: -
j_call: TRBJ2-5
cdr3_aa: CASSFASGSQETQYF
cdr3_nt: TGTGCCAGCAGCTTCGCCTCCGGCTCACAAGAGACCCAGTACTTC

clone_size: -
v_call: TRBV12-3/TRBV12-4
d_call: TRBD2
j_call: TRBJ2-3
cdr3_aa: CASSQGLAGTQYF
cdr3_nt: TGTGCCAGCAGTCAAGGACTAGCGGGAACGCAGTATTTT

clone_size: -
v_call: TRBV30
d_call: TRBD1
j_call: TRBJ1-4
cdr3_aa: CAWSGRQGEKLFF
cdr3_nt: TGTGCCTGGAGTGGAAGACAGGGTGAAAAACTGTTTTTT

clone_size: -
v_call: TRBV7-7
d_call: -
j_call: TRBJ2-1
cdr3_aa: CASSELLGNEQFF
cdr3_nt: TGTGCTAGCAGCGAGCTTCTTGGAAATGAGCAGTTCTTC

clone_size: once
v_call: TRBV7-9
d_call: -
j_call: TRBJ2-2
cdr3_aa: CASSLYPGELFF
cdr3_nt: TGTGCCAGCAGCTTATATCCGGGGGAGCTGTTTTTT

clone_size: -
v_call: TRBV5-4
d_call: -
j_call: TRBJ2-3
cdr3_aa: CASSHREGVGTDTQYF
cdr3_nt: TGTGCCAGCAGCCACAGAGAGGGGGTCGGCACAGATACGCAGTATTTT

clone_size: -
v_call: TRBV2
d_call: -
j_call: TRBJ1-3
cdr3_aa: CASSEGTANSGNTIYF
cdr3_nt: TGTGCCAGCAGTGAAGGGACGGCTAACTCTGGAAACACCATATATTTT

clone_size: -
v_call: TRBV19
d_call: -
j_call: TRBJ2-7
cdr3_aa: CASRAAYVSYEQYF
cdr3_nt: TGTGCCAGTAGGGCCGCTTACGTCTCCTACGAGCAGTACTTC

clone_size: -
v_call: TRBV7-2
d_call: -
j_call: TRBJ1-5
cdr3_aa: CASSSGLYSNQPQHF
cdr3_nt: TGTGCCAGCAGCTCGGGACTTTATAGCAATCAGCCCCAGCATTTT

clone_size: -
v_call: TRBV5-4
d_call: -
j_call: TRBJ2-1
cdr3_aa: CASSLGRAGRSYNEQFF
cdr3_nt: TGTGCCAGCAGCTTGGGACGCGCAGGGCGCTCCTACAATGAGCAGTTCTTC

clone_size: -
v_call: TRBV3-1/TRBV3-2
d_call: -
j_call: TRBJ2-2
cdr3_aa: CASSQDVAPNTGELFF
cdr3_nt: TGTGCCAGCAGCCAAGATGTCGCCCCGAACACCGGGGAGCTGTTTTTT

clone_size: -
v_call: TRBV7-2
d_call: -
j_call: TRBJ1-1
cdr3_aa: CASSLGSGVGETEAFF
cdr3_nt: TGTGCCAGCAGCTTAGGGTCTGGGGTCGGTGAGACTGAAGCTTTCTTT

clone_size: once
v_call: TRBV5-1
d_call: -
j_call: TRBJ1-2
cdr3_aa: CASSGANYGYTF
cdr3_nt: TGCGCCAGCAGTGGGGCTAACTATGGCTACACCTTC

clone_size: -
v_call: TRBV6-5
d_call: -
j_call: TRBJ1-4
cdr3_aa: CASSYSGRDEKLFF
cdr3_nt: TGTGCCAGCAGTTACTCTGGGCGGGATGAAAAACTGTTTTTT

clone_size: -
v_call: TRBV9
d_call: TRBD1
j_call: TRBJ1-5
cdr3_aa: CASSVRGLGQPQHF
cdr3_nt: TGTGCCAGCAGCGTTAGGGGGCTTGGTCAGCCCCAGCATTTT

clone_size: -
v_call: TRBV29-1
d_call: -
j_call: TRBJ2-1
cdr3_aa: CSVDGPSNNEQFF
cdr3_nt: TGCAGCGTTGATGGTCCAAGTAACAATGAGCAGTTCTTC

clone_size: -
v_call: TRBV10-3
d_call: -
j_call: TRBJ1-2
cdr3_aa: CAISTPDSGGYTF
cdr3_nt: TGTGCCATCAGTACCCCCGACAGTGGTGGCTACACCTTC

clone_size: -
v_call: TRBV11-2
d_call: TRBD1
j_call: TRBJ2-5
cdr3_aa: CASSLLTGQQETQYF
cdr3_nt: TGTGCCAGCAGCTTGCTGACGGGACAGCAAGAGACCCAGTACTTC

clone_size: -
v_call: TRBV9
d_call: -
j_call: TRBJ2-7
cdr3_aa: CASSPLRTVGLNEQYF
cdr3_nt: TGTGCCAGCAGCCCTCTGAGGACAGTAGGGTTAAACGAGCAGTACTTC

clone_size: once
v_call: TRBV28
d_call: -
j_call: TRBJ1-1
cdr3_aa: CASSFGGPVNTEAFF
cdr3_nt: TGTGCCAGCAGTTTTGGGGGGCCTGTGAACACTGAAGCTTTCTTT